The sequence of this T cell receptor (beta chain) was determined in a study of blood T cell repertoires in COVID-19. For the study at large: Spain, Italy and the United States supplied samples that represented acute and convalescent COVID-19.

As processed by the authors: By means of reference gene primer amplification, nucleated cell counts were estimated. Produced via immunoSEQ multiplex PCR; TCRdb's table is partial and in-frame only. Clonal size and the V and J genes are those of that table, whereas D and trimming came from the DNA. The sample includes about 440,000 clones, approximately 89% of them seen just once. Seattle's enrolled individuals joined amid active infection and were then monitored longitudinally. The CDR3 loop spans 14 amino acids. The V gene lost 6 bases and the J gene lost 3 bases, with 15 bases spanning the gap. Germline assignment: CDR1 SNHLY and CDR2 FYNNEI.

This chain joins TRBV2 and TRBJ2-7; D is possibly TRBD1 (7 bases). The sample was peripheral blood. The source is a woman between 50 and 59 years old with COVID-19, enrolled during active disease. This CDR3 reads CASSAGQRDYEQYF. CDR3 DNA: TGTGCCAGCAGCGCGGGACAGAGGGACTACGAGCAGTACTTC.